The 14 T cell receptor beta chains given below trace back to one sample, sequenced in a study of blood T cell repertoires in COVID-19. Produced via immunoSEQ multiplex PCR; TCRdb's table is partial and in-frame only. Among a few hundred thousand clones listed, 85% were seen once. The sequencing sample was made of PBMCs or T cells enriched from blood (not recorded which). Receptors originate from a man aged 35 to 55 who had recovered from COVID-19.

In DNA, the CDR3 is TGTGCCAGTAGTACCCGACAGGGGGGATCAGATACGCAGTATTTT. As protein: CASSTRQGGSDTQYF. The rearrangement joins TRBV19 to TRBJ2-3, with TRBD1 matching over 9 bases. With 4 bases clipped from V and 4 bases from J, the junction kept 6 bases outside the gene matches. The germline V gene encodes CDR1 LNHDA and CDR2 SQIVND (reference sequence). The CDR3 extends over 15 amino acids.

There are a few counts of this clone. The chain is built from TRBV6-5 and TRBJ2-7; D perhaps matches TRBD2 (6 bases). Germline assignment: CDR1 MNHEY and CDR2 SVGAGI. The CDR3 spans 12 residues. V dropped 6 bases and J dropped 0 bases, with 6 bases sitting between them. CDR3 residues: CASRRDSYEQYF. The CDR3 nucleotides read TGTGCCAGCAGGCGGGACTCCTACGAGCAGTACTTC.

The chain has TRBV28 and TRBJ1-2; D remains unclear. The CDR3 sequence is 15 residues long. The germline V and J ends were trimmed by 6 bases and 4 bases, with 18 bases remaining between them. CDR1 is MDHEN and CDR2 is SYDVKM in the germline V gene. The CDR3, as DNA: TGTGCCAGCAGCCGCCCATCGCAGTCCTTCTATGGCTACACCTTC. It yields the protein CASSRPSQSFYGYTF.

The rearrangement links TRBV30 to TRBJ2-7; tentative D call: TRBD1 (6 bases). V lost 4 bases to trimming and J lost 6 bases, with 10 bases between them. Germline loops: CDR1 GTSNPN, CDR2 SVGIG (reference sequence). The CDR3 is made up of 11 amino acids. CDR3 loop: CAWNREGEQYF. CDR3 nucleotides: TGTGCCTGGAACAGGGAAGGCGAGCAGTACTTC.

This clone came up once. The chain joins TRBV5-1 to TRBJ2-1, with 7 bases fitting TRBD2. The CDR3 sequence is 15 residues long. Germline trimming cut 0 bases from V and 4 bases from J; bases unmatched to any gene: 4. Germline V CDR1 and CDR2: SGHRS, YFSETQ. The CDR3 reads CASSLASGEYNEQFF. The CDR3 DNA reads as TGCGCCAGCAGCTTGGCTAGCGGAGAATACAATGAGCAGTTCTTC.

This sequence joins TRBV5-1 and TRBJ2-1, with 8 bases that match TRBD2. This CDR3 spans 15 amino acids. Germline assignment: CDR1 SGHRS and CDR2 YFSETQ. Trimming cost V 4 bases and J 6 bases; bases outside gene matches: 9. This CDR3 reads CASSIGRGNGNEQFF. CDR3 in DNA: TGCGCCAGCAGCATCGGGAGGGGGAACGGCAATGAGCAGTTCTTC.

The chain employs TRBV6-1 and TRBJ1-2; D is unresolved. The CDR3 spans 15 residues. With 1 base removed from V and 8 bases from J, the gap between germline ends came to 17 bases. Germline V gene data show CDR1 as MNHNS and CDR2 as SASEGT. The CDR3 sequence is CASSEVWERAYGYTF. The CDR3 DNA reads TGTGCCAGCAGTGAAGTATGGGAGCGGGCGTACGGCTACACCTTC.

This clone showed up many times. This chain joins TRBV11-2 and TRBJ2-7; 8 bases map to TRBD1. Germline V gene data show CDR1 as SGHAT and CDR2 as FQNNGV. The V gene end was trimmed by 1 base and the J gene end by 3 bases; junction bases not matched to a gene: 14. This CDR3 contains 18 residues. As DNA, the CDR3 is TGTGCCAGCAGCTTAGTTGGACAGGGAATGGGAAGTCGCTACGAGCAGTACTTC. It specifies CASSLVGQGMGSRYEQYF.

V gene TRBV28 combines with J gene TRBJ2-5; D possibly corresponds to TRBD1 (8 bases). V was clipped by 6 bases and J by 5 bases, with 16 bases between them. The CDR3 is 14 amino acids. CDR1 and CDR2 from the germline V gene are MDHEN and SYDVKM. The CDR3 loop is CASRQTGEGETQYF. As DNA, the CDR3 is TGTGCCAGCAGACAGACAGGGGAGGGGGAGACCCAGTACTTC.

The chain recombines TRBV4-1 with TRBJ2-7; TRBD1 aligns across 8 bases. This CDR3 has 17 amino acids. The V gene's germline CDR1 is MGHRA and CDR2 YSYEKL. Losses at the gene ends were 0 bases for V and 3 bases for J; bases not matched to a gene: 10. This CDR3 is CASSQDHLTGELYEQYF. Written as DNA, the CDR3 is TGCGCCAGCAGCCAAGACCATTTGACAGGGGAACTCTACGAGCAGTACTTC.

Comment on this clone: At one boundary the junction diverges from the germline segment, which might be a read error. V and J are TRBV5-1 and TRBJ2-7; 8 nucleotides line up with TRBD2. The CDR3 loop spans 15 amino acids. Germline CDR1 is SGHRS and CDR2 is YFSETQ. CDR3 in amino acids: CASSSSGRVSSEQYF. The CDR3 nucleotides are TGCGCCAGCAGTTCCAGCGGGAGAGTGTCCTCCGAGCAGTACTTC.

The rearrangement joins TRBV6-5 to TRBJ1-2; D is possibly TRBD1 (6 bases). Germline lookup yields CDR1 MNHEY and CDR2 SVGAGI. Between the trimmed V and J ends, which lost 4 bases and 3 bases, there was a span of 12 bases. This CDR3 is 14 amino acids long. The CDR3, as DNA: TGTGCCAGCAGTTTGGAGGGGGGGGACTATGGCTACACCTTC. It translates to CASSLEGGDYGYTF.

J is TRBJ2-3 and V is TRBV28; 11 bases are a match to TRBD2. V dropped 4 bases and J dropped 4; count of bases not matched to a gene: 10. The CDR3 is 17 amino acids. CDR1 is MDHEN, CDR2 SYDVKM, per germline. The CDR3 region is CASSSPSGRLPPDTQYF. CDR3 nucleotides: TGTGCCAGCAGTTCTCCTAGCGGGAGGTTACCCCCAGATACGCAGTATTTT.

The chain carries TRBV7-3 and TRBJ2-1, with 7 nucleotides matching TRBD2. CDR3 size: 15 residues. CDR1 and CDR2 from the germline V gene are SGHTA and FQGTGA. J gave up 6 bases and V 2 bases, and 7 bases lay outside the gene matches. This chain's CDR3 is CASSLSTSRANEQFF. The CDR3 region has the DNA TGTGCCAGCAGCTTATCGACTAGCAGAGCCAATGAGCAGTTCTTC.